The rows below give T cell receptor beta chains drawn from one sample of a study of blood T cell repertoires in COVID-19. Some clones are missing from TCRdb's copy, which holds only in-frame ones; the method was immunoSEQ multiplex PCR. The data hold a few hundred thousand clones, with approximately 82% observed a single time. Sequenced material: peripheral blood. These receptors came from a man between 60 and 75 years old who had recovered from COVID-19. CDR3s include the opening cysteine and the closing phenylalanine or tryptophan. Each record gives: D gene, J gene, clone size, V gene, CDR3 DNA, CDR3 protein. A D gene is named only where the DNA matches it firmly. Size values are once, few and many counts, or a class for expanded clones, and some rows have none.

D: TRBD1
J: TRBJ1-5
size: .
V: TRBV2
DNA: TGTGCCAGCAGGGGACAGTATAGCAATCAGCCCCAGCATTTT
CDR3: CASRGQYSNQPQHF

D: .
J: TRBJ2-7
size: once
V: TRBV5-1
DNA: TGCGCCAGCAGCTTGGGTCGGGAGATGTTCTACGAGCAGTACTTC
CDR3: CASSLGREMFYEQYF

D: TRBD1
J: TRBJ1-6
size: .
V: TRBV7-2
DNA: TGTGCCAGCAGCTCCGACAGGGCTCCCGCTCCCCTCCACTTT
CDR3: CASSSDRAPAPLHF

D: TRBD2
J: TRBJ2-1
size: .
V: TRBV4-1
DNA: TGCGCCAGCAGCCAAGACAGCGGGAGCGACAATGAGCAGTTCTTC
CDR3: CASSQDSGSDNEQFF

D: .
J: TRBJ1-3
size: .
V: TRBV2
DNA: TGTGCCAGCATTCCATGGACACTCAACTCTGGAAACACCATATATTTT
CDR3: CASIPWTLNSGNTIYF

D: .
J: TRBJ2-2
size: .
V: TRBV27
DNA: TGTGCCAGCAGTTCCTCGAACACCGGGGAGCTGTTTTTT
CDR3: CASSSSNTGELFF

D: .
J: TRBJ2-1
size: .
V: TRBV20-1
DNA: TGCAGTGCTAGTCGAGGGTTTGACAATGAGCAGTTCTTC
CDR3: CSASRGFDNEQFF

D: TRBD2
J: TRBJ2-1
size: .
V: TRBV12-5
DNA: TGTGCTAGTGGTCTTACTAGCGGGAGGGCCAATGAGCAGTTCTTC
CDR3: CASGLTSGRANEQFF

D: .
J: TRBJ1-1
size: .
V: TRBV7-2
DNA: TGTGCCAGCAGCTTAGTGATGGCAGTAGAAGCTTTCTTT
CDR3: CASSLVMAVEAFF

D: .
J: TRBJ1-1
size: .
V: TRBV30
DNA: TGTGCCTGGAGACAGGGATGGAACACTGAAGCTTTCTTT
CDR3: CAWRQGWNTEAFF

D: .
J: TRBJ1-2
size: .
V: TRBV2
DNA: TGTGCCAGCAAGGCGACGGGGGCTAACTATGGCTACACCTTC
CDR3: CASKATGANYGYTF

D: TRBD2
J: TRBJ2-7
size: .
V: TRBV7-9
DNA: TGTGCCAGCGGACTAGCGGTTGGCTACGAGCAGTACTTC
CDR3: CASGLAVGYEQYF

D: TRBD1
J: TRBJ1-1
size: many
V: TRBV4-1
DNA: TGCGCCAGCAGCCAAGACCCCTCAGGGGGGCGAACAGCTGAAGCTTTCTTT
CDR3: CASSQDPSGGRTAEAFF

D: TRBD1
J: TRBJ1-3
size: few
V: TRBV5-5
DNA: TGTGCCAGCAGCCCTAGATACGGGACAGGGAATGGGGATTTT
CDR3: CASSPRYGTGNGDF

D: .
J: TRBJ2-3
size: .
V: TRBV29-1
DNA: TGCAGCGTTGCCAGGGAAGATACGCAGTATTTT
CDR3: CSVAREDTQYF

D: .
J: TRBJ2-2
size: .
V: TRBV30
DNA: TGTGCCTGGATGACAGGGAGGTCGTACACCGGGGAGCTGTTTTTT
CDR3: CAWMTGRSYTGELFF